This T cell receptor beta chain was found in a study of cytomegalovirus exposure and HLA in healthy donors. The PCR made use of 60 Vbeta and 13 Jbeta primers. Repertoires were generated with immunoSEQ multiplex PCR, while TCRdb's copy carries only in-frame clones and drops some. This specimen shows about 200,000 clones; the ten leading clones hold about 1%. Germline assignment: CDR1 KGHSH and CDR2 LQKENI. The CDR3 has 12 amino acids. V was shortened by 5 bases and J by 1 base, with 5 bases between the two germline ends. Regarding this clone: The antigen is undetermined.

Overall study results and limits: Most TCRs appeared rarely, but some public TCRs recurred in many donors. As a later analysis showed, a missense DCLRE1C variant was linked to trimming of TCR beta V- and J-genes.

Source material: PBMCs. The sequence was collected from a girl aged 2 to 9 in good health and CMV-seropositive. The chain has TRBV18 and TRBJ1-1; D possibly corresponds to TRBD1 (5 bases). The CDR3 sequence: CASSTGNTEAFF. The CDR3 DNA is TGTGCCAGCTCAACAGGGAACACTGAAGCTTTCTTT.